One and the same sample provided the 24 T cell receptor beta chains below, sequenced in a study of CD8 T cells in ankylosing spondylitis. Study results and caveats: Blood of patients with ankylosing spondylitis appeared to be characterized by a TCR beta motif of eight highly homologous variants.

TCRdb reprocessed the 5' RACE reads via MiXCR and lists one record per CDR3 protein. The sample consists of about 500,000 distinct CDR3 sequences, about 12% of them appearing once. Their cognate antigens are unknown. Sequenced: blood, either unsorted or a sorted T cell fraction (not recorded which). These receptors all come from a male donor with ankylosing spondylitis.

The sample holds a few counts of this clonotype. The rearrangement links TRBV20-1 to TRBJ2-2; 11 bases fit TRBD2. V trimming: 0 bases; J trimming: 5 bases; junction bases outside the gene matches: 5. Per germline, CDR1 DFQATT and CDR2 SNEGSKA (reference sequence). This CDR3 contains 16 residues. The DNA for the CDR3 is TGCAGTGCTAGAGACCGGCTAGCGGGAGGAACCGGGGAGCTGTTTTTT. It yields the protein CSARDRLAGGTGELFF.

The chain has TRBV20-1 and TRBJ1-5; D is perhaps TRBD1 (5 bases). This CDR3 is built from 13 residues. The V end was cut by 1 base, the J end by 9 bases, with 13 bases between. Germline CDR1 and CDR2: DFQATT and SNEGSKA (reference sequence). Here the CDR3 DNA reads TGCAGTGCTAGAGGGGGGACCACCGGGCCCCAGCATTTT. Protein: CSARGGTTGPQHF.

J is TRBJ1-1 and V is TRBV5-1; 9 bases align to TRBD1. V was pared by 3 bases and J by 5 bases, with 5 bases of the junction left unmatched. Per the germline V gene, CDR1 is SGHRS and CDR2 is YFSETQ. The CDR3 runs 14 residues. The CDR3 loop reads CASSSTGGGTEAFF. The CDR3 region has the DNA TGCGCCAGCAGCTCCACAGGGGGCGGAACTGAAGCTTTCTTT.

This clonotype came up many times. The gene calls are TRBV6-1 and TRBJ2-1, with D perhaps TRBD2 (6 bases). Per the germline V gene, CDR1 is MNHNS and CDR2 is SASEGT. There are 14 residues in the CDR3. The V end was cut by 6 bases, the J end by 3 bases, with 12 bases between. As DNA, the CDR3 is TGTGCCAGCAGCTCTGGCGGGAACTACAATGAGCAGTTCTTC. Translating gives CASSSGGNYNEQFF.

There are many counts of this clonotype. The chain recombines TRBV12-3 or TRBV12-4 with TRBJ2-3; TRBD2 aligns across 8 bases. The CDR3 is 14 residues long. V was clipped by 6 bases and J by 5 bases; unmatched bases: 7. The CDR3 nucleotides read TGTGCCAGCAGAACTAGCGGTCAAGGAGATACGCAGTATTTT. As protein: CASRTSGQGDTQYF.

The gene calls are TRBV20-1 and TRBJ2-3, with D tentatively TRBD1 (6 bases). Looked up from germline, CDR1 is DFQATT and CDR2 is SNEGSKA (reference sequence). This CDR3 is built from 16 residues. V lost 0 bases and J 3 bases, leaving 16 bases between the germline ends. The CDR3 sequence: CSARDEGEGETDTQYF. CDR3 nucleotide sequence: TGCAGTGCTAGAGATGAGGGGGAAGGGGAGACAGATACGCAGTATTTT.

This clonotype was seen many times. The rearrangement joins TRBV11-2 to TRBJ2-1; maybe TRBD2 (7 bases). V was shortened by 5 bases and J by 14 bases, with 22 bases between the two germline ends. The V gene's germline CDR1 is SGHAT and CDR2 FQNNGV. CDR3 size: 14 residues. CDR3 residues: CASSPSGGQTNEFF. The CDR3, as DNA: TGTGCCAGCAGCCCCTCCGGGGGGCAGACAAACGAGTTCTTC. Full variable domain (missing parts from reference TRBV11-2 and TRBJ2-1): EAGVAQSPRYKIIEKRQSVAFWCNPISGHATLYWYQQILGQGPKLLIQFQNNGVVDDSQLPKDRFSAERLKGVDSTLKIQPAKLEDSAVYLCASSPSGGQTNEFFGPGTRLTVL.

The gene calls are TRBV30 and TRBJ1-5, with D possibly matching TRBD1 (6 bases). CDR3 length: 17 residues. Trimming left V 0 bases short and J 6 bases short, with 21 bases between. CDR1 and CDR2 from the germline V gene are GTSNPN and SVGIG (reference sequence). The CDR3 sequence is CAWSVTGRGGLSQPQHF. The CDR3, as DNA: TGTGCCTGGAGTGTTACAGGGAGGGGAGGCCTCAGTCAGCCCCAGCATTTT.

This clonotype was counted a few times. The CDR3 protein is CASSPQVVAGADTQYF. The CDR3 DNA is TGCGCCAGCAGCCCTCAGGTAGTAGCGGGAGCAGATACGCAGTATTTT. The J gene is TRBJ2-3, the V gene TRBV4-1, with 9 bases identical to TRBD2. This CDR3 comprises 16 residues. J lost 4 bases, V lost 4 bases, and 9 bases had no gene match. Germline lookup yields CDR1 MGHRA and CDR2 YSYEKL.

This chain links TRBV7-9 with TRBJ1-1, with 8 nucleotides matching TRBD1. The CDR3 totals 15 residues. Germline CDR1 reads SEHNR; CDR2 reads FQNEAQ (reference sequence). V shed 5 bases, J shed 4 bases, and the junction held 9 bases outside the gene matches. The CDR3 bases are TGTGCCAGCAGCGCGACGGACAGGGAGGGCACTGAAGCTTTCTTT. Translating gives CASSATDREGTEAFF.

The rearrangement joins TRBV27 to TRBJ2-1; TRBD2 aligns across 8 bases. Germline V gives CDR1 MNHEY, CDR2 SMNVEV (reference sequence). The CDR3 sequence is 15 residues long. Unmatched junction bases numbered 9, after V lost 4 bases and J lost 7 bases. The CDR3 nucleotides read TGTGCCAGCAGTTCCACTAGCGGAGGAGGGAATGAGCAGTTCTTC. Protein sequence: CASSSTSGGGNEQFF.

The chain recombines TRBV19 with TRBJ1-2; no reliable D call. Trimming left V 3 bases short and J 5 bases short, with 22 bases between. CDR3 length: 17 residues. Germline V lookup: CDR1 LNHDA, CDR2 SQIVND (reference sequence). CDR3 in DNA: TGTGCCAGTAGTATGGCCCGGACCGGCGGTCTTTGGTATGGCTACACCTTC. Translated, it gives CASSMARTGGLWYGYTF.

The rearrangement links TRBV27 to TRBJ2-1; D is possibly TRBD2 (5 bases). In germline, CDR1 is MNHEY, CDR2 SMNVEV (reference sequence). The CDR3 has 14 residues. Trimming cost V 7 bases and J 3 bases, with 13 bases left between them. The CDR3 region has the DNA TGTGCCAGCACTGACTACACCCGCTACAATGAGCAGTTCTTC. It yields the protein CASTDYTRYNEQFF.

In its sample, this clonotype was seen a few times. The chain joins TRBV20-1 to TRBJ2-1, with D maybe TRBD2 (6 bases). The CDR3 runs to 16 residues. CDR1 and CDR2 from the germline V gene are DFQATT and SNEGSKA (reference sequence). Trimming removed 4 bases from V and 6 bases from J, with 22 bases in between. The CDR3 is CSATVRGRPPPNEQFF. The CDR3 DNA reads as TGCAGTGCTACCGTACGGGGGAGGCCCCCTCCCAATGAGCAGTTCTTC.

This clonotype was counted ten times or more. CDR3 residues: CASSAGRDNQPQHF. The DNA for the CDR3 is TGTGCCAGCAGCGCAGGGAGGGACAATCAGCCCCAGCATTTT. V gene TRBV6-1 combines with J gene TRBJ1-5, with a weak D call TRBD1 (5 bases). V lost 6 bases to trimming and J lost 3 bases, with 12 bases between them. CDR1 MNHNS and CDR2 SASEGT come from the germline V gene. The CDR3 extends over 14 amino acids.

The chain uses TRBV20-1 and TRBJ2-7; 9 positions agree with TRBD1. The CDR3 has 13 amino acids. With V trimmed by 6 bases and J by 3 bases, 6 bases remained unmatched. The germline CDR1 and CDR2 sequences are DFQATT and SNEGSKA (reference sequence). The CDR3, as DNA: TGCAGTGCCCCCTCGACAGGGGGCTACGAGCAGTACTTC. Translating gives CSAPSTGGYEQYF.

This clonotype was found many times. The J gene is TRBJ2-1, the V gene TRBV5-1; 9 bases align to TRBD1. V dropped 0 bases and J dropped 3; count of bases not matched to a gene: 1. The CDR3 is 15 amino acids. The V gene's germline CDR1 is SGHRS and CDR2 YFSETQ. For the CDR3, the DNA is TGCGCCAGCAGCTTGGGGGGACAGGGCTACAATGAGCAGTTCTTC. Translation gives CASSLGGQGYNEQFF.

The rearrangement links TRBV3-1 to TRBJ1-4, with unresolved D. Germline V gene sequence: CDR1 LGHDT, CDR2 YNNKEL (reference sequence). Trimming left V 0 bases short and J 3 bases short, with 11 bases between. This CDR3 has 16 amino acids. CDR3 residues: CASSQDWARANEKLFF. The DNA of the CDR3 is TGTGCCAGCAGCCAAGATTGGGCTCGAGCTAATGAAAAACTGTTTTTT. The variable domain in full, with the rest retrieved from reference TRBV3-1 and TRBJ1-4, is DTAVSQTPKYLVTQMGNDKSIKCEQNLGHDTMYWYKQDSKKFLKIMFSYNNKELIINETVPNRFSPKSPDKAHLNLHINSLELGDSAVYFCASSQDWARANEKLFFGSGTQLSVL.

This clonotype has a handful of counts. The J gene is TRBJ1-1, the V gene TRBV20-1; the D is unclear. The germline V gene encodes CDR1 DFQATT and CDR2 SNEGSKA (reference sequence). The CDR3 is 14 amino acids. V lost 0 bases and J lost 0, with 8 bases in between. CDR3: CSARDRLLNTEAFF. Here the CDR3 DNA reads TGCAGTGCTAGAGACAGGCTTCTGAACACTGAAGCTTTCTTT.

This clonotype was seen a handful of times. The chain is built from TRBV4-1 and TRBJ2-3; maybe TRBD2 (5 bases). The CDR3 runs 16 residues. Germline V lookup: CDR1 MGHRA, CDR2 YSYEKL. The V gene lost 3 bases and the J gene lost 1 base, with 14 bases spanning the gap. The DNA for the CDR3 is TGCGCCAGCAGCCAGGCTCACGGAGGCGGCACAGATACGCAGTATTTT. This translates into CASSQAHGGGTDTQYF.

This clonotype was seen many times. The CDR3 region is CASSPRLEYNEQFF. The CDR3 bases are TGTGCCAGCTCACCAAGACTAGAGTACAATGAGCAGTTCTTC. The chain joins TRBV18 to TRBJ2-1; maybe TRBD2 (6 bases). Germline values: CDR1 KGHSH, CDR2 LQKENI. The CDR3 is 14 amino acids. V gave up 2 bases and J gave up 4 bases, with 9 bases separating them.

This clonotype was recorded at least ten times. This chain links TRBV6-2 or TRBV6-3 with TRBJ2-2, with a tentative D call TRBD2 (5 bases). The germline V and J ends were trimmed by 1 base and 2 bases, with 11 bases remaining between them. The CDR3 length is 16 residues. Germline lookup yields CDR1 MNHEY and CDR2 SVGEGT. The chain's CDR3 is CASSYFGERNTGELFF. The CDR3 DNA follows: TGTGCCAGCAGTTACTTCGGGGAAAGAAACACCGGGGAGCTGTTTTTT.

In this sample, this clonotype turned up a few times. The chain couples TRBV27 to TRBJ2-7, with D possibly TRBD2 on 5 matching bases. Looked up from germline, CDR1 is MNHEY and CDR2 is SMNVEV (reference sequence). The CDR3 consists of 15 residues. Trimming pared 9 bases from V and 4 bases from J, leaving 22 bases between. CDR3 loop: CASQARPRAVYEQYF. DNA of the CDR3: TGTGCCAGTCAGGCCCGTCCTAGAGCGGTTTACGAGCAGTACTTC.

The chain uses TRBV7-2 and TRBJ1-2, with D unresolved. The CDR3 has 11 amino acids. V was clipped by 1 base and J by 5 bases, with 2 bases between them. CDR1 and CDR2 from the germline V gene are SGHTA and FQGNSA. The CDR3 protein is CASSLVYGYTF. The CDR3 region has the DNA TGTGCCAGCAGCTTAGTTTATGGCTACACCTTC.